This entry concerns a single TCR beta chain. Its matching antigen is unknown. Trimming cost V 7 bases and J 1 base; bases outside gene matches: 6. CDR3 size: 14 residues. Germline CDR1 reads MNHEY; CDR2 reads SVGAGI. The sample originates from a study of cytomegalovirus exposure and HLA in healthy donors. The study's findings and limits: Across HLA loci, a later analysis found differing TCR association rates, with DRB1 most and HLA-C fewest. Follow-up analysis later connected one missense variant in DCLRE1C with trimming of TCR beta V- and J-genes.

PCR was performed using 60 Vbeta and 13 Jbeta primers. Clones were read by immunoSEQ multiplex PCR, and TCRdb kept only the in-frame ones, dropping some. Its clone listing holds some 140,000 clones. The sequenced sample consisted of PBMCs. The receptor was isolated from a woman in her 40s in good health and CMV-seronegative. The gene calls are TRBV6-5 and TRBJ1-1; 7 bases are a match to TRBD1. The CDR3 loop is CASTKGQKNTEAFF. The CDR3 nucleotides are TGTGCCAGCACAAAGGGACAGAAGAACACTGAAGCTTTCTTT.